One TCR beta chain is described in this entry. Its specificity is unknown. This sample was taken from a study of cytomegalovirus exposure and HLA in healthy donors. PCR involved 60 Vbeta and 13 Jbeta primers. Sequencing used immunoSEQ multiplex PCR; TCRdb keeps in-frame clones, though not all of them. In the table there are around 200,000 clones, about 83% of which are singletons. Findings and limits, study-wide: A later analysis associated some 16,000 TCR beta sequences with HLA alleles at a 0.05 false discovery rate. The dataset shows that most TCR sequences were rare, while some public TCRs occurred in many donors.

Trimming removed 4 bases at V and 7 bases at J, with 26 bases between. The germline V gene encodes CDR1 SGHRS and CDR2 YFSETQ. This CDR3 contains 17 residues. The receptor was derived from a girl under 18 in good health and CMV-seronegative. The V call is TRBV5-1, the J call TRBJ1-1; no clear D. Sequenced sample: PBMCs. The chain's CDR3 is CASSPKLSAQVSHEAFF. In DNA form, the CDR3 reads TGCGCCAGCAGCCCGAAATTATCTGCTCAGGTATCTCATGAAGCTTTCTTT.